The 13 T cell receptor beta chains given below trace back to one sample, sequenced in a study of blood T cell repertoires in COVID-19. Assay used: immunoSEQ multiplex PCR; TCRdb lists only in-frame clones, some missing. In the table there are around 200,000 clones, 90% of which are singletons. The sequenced material came from peripheral blood. These receptors were taken from a man aged 45 to 65 with acute or convalescent COVID-19.

The rearrangement links TRBV5-1 to TRBJ1-3; no definite D call. Germline lookup yields CDR1 SGHRS and CDR2 YFSETQ. This CDR3 region has 16 residues. V was pared by 0 bases and J by 3 bases, with 13 bases between. The CDR3 DNA is TGCGCCAGCAGCTTGGAAAGTGGAGGGTTTGGAAACACCATATATTTT. This sequence encodes CASSLESGGFGNTIYF. Based on the CDR3 plus reference TRBV5-1 and TRBJ1-3, the full variable domain is KAGVTQTPRYLIKTRGQQVTLSCSPISGHRSVSWYQQTPGQGLQFLFEYFSETQRNKGNFPGRFSGRQFSNSRSEMNVSTLELGDSALYLCASSLESGGFGNTIYFGEGSWLTVV.

The rearrangement uses TRBV6-6 and TRBJ1-5; TRBD1 agrees at 7 bases. The CDR3 has 15 amino acids. Unmatched junction bases numbered 6, after V lost 7 bases and J lost 0 bases. Per the germline V gene, CDR1 is MNHNY and CDR2 is SVGAGI (reference sequence). CDR3 DNA sequence: TGTGCCAGCACCACGACAGGGTATAGCAATCAGCCCCAGCATTTT. This codes for CASTTTGYSNQPQHF.

The chain carries TRBV7-3 and TRBJ2-2, with a weak D call TRBD1 (5 bases). V was trimmed by 5 bases and J by 5 bases, leaving 12 bases between them. Germline V lookup: CDR1 SGHTA, CDR2 FQGTGA. The CDR3 totals 14 residues. This CDR3 is CASSPWQGTGELFF. The DNA for the CDR3 is TGTGCCAGCAGCCCATGGCAGGGTACCGGGGAGCTGTTTTTT.

The V gene is TRBV18, the J gene TRBJ1-4; possibly TRBD1 for D (5 bases). V lost 5 bases and J lost 4, with 8 bases in between. The germline V gene encodes CDR1 KGHSH and CDR2 LQKENI. This CDR3 has 13 residues. Here the CDR3 reads CASSRGYNEKLFF. The CDR3 DNA is TGTGCCAGCTCAAGGGGTTATAATGAAAAACTGTTTTTT.

The chain recombines TRBV28 with TRBJ2-2; 7 bases are shared with TRBD1. With 11 bases clipped from V and 0 bases from J, the junction kept 9 bases outside the gene matches. The CDR3 is 15 amino acids. Germline V lookup: CDR1 MDHEN, CDR2 SYDVKM. The CDR3 bases are TGTGCCGGAACTAGAGGGGGCCCGAACACCGGGGAGCTGTTTTTT. Amino acids: CAGTRGGPNTGELFF.

The chain couples TRBV5-1 to TRBJ2-3, with TRBD2 matching 7 bases. Germline V gives CDR1 SGHRS, CDR2 YFSETQ. This CDR3 has 14 residues. The V segment lost 3 bases and the J segment 6 bases; nucleotides outside the gene matches: 7. The CDR3 coding sequence is TGCGCCAGCAGCTCACGGACTAGTTCGGATACGCAGTATTTT. Protein sequence: CASSSRTSSDTQYF.

The chain joins TRBV30 to TRBJ2-5, with 9 nucleotides matching TRBD2. The CDR3 has 16 amino acids. With V trimmed by 2 bases and J by 5 bases, 12 bases remained unmatched. CDR1 GTSNPN and CDR2 SVGIG come from the germline V gene (reference sequence). CDR3 region: CAWSSIAGALLETQYF. Here the CDR3 DNA reads TGTGCCTGGAGTAGTATAGCGGGAGCGCTGTTGGAGACCCAGTACTTC.

The CDR3 sequence is CAISGSGGTSPNEQFF. DNA for the CDR3: TGTGCCATCAGTGGGTCGGGCGGGACGAGTCCAAATGAGCAGTTCTTC. The rearrangement joins TRBV10-3 to TRBJ2-1, with D possibly being TRBD2 (6 bases). This CDR3 comprises 16 residues. The germline gives CDR1 ENHRY, CDR2 SYGVKD. The V end lost 4 bases, the J end lost 7 bases, and 20 bases lay between the germline ends.

The chain's CDR3 is CASNIISGGNEQFF. In DNA form, the CDR3 reads TGTGCCAGCAACATAATTTCAGGGGGCAATGAGCAGTTCTTC. This sequence joins TRBV5-6 and TRBJ2-1; TRBD1 aligns across 7 bases. The CDR3 has 14 residues. J gave up 6 bases and V 6 bases, and 9 bases lay outside the gene matches. Looked up from germline, CDR1 is SGHDT and CDR2 is YYEEEE.

This chain connects TRBV30 to TRBJ2-3; D possibly corresponds to TRBD1 (5 bases). The CDR3 spans 13 residues. Germline CDR1 and CDR2: GTSNPN and SVGIG (reference sequence). The CDR3 coding sequence is TGTGCTTCCACAAGGGGCGGCACAGATACGCAGTATTTT. Residues: CASTRGGTDTQYF. Using reference TRBV30 and TRBJ2-3 for the parts outside the CDR3, the full variable domain is SQTIHQWPATLVQPVGSPLSLECTVEGTSNPNLYWYRQAAGRGLQLLFYSVGIGQISSEVPQNLSASRPQDRQFILSSKKLLLSDSGFYLCASTRGGTDTQYFGPGTRLTVL.

Concerning this clone: Other nucleotide sequences from this sample produce the same CDR3. V and J are TRBV18 and TRBJ1-2; 7 bases agree with TRBD1. Trimming at V came to 4 bases and at J to 6 bases, leaving 8 bases not matched to a gene. Germline-derived CDR1 and CDR2 are KGHSH and LQKENI. This CDR3 is 14 amino acids long. For the CDR3, the DNA is TGTGCCAGCTCACTGAGACAGGGAATGGATGGCTACACCTTC. Protein sequence: CASSLRQGMDGYTF. Using reference TRBV18 and TRBJ1-2 for the parts outside the CDR3, the full variable domain is NAGVMQNPRHLVRRRGQEARLRCSPMKGHSHVYWYRQLPEEGLKFMVYLQKENIIDESGMPKERFSAEFPKEGPSILRIQQVVRGDSAAYFCASSLRQGMDGYTFGSGTRLTVV.

The CDR3 nucleotides read TGCGCCAGCAGCCAACGACAGGCTAGCACAGATACGCAGTATTTT. Encoded protein: CASSQRQASTDTQYF. The chain couples TRBV4-3 to TRBJ2-3, with TRBD1 as a possible D gene (6 bases). Germline lookup yields CDR1 LGHNA and CDR2 YSLEER. CDR3 length: 15 amino acids. V gave up 2 bases and J gave up 0 bases, with 9 bases separating them.

This sequence joins TRBV15 and TRBJ1-5; D may be TRBD1 (5 bases). Germline CDR1 LNHNV, CDR2 YYDKDF (reference sequence). CDR3 length: 15 residues. Trimming removed 4 bases at V and 1 base at J, with 11 bases between. The chain's CDR3 is CATSTREGSNQPQHF. Here the CDR3 DNA reads TGTGCCACCAGCACCAGGGAGGGAAGCAATCAGCCCCAGCATTTT.